Listed below are T cell receptor beta chains from one sample, sequenced in a study of shared clonotypes between healthy human individuals. Libraries were prepared by immunoSEQ multiplex PCR; TCRdb keeps only in-frame clonotypes and omits some of them. The sample contains about 470,000 clones, roughly 77% of which appear only once. The sequenced material came from PBMCs. These TCRs come from a woman in her thirties or forties in good health. Some clones in this sample may be carry-over from other donors' samples. The CDR3 runs from the conserved cysteine through the conserved F or W. D genes are given only for firm matches. Rows may omit the clone size; those that give it use once, few, many or a size class.

D gene	V gene	J gene	clone size	CDR3 protein	CDR3 DNA
NA	TRBV6-6	TRBJ2-7	NA	CASSYQDSYEQYF	TGTGCCAGCAGTTACCAAGACAGCTACGAGCAGTACTTC
NA	TRBV7-3	TRBJ2-7	NA	CASSLKLVLAYEQYF	TGTGCCAGCAGCTTAAAACTAGTCCTTGCCTACGAGCAGTACTTC
TRBD1	TRBV25-1	TRBJ2-1	NA	CASSFRTGGKVNEQFF	TGTGCCAGCAGTTTCCGGACAGGGGGGAAGGTCAATGAGCAGTTCTTC
NA	TRBV27	TRBJ2-7	NA	CASRGRSQSSYEQYF	TGTGCCAGCAGGGGGAGGTCCCAGTCCTCCTACGAGCAGTACTTC
NA	TRBV6-1	TRBJ1-1	NA	CASSEGDGVLKGNTEAFF	TGTGCCAGCAGTGAGGGGGACGGGGTACTGAAAGGTAACACTGAAGCTTTCTTT
NA	TRBV7-8	TRBJ1-2	NA	CASSLEGGVHGYTF	TGTGCCAGCAGCTTAGAAGGAGGGGTTCATGGCTACACCTTC
NA	TRBV6-1	TRBJ2-3	NA	CASRGAPPDTQYF	TGTGCCAGCAGGGGGGCGCCCCCAGATACGCAGTATTTT
TRBD2	TRBV28	TRBJ2-2	NA	CASSLGLAGVLGTGELFF	TGTGCCAGCAGTTTAGGGCTAGCGGGAGTCCTGGGAACCGGGGAGCTGTTTTTT
TRBD1	TRBV6-1	TRBJ1-6	few	CASTSGGADSPLHF	TGTGCCAGCACCTCAGGGGGCGCAGACTCACCCCTCCACTTT
TRBD2	TRBV5-4	TRBJ2-1	NA	CASSDRTSGTPYNEQFF	TGTGCCAGCAGCGACCGGACTAGCGGGACCCCCTACAATGAGCAGTTCTTC
NA	TRBV6-5	TRBJ1-4	NA	CASRSGGSLIEKLFF	TGTGCCAGCAGGTCCGGGGGGAGTCTAATCGAAAAACTGTTTTTT
TRBD2	TRBV10-2	TRBJ2-1	NA	CASSDRGDHPTYNEQFF	TGCGCCAGCAGTGACCGGGGGGACCACCCAACCTACAATGAGCAGTTCTTC
TRBD1	TRBV5-1	TRBJ2-7	NA	CASSRDRGSLEQYF	TGCGCCAGCAGCCGGGACAGGGGGAGTTTGGAGCAGTACTTC
NA	TRBV28	TRBJ2-3	NA	CASSSAVREVTDTQYF	TGTGCCAGCAGTTCCGCCGTCAGGGAGGTCACAGATACGCAGTATTTT
NA	TRBV29-1	TRBJ2-4	NA	CSVKGLGSKNIQYF	TGCAGCGTCAAGGGGCTGGGTTCCAAAAACATTCAGTACTTC
NA	TRBV27	TRBJ2-5	NA	CASSWDLTETQYF	TGTGCCAGCAGTTGGGACCTAACAGAGACCCAGTACTTC
NA	TRBV7-8	TRBJ1-1	NA	CASSPDWGANTEAFF	TGTGCCAGCAGCCCCGACTGGGGGGCGAACACTGAAGCTTTCTTT
TRBD1	TRBV7-9	TRBJ1-1	NA	CASSPRAQGDAEAFF	TGTGCCAGCAGCCCGCGGGCGCAGGGGGACGCTGAAGCTTTCTTT
TRBD2	TRBV2	TRBJ2-5	NA	CASKAGEEETQYF	TGTGCCAGCAAGGCGGGAGAGGAAGAGACCCAGTACTTC
NA	TRBV10-3	TRBJ2-7	NA	CAISGTTGTEFHEQYF	TGTGCCATCAGTGGAACTACAGGGACCGAGTTCCACGAGCAGTACTTC
NA	TRBV11-3	TRBJ2-1	NA	CASSLLGNEQFF	TGTGCCAGCAGCTTATTAGGCAATGAGCAGTTCTTC
NA	TRBV5-1	TRBJ1-5	NA	CASSLVGNQPQHF	TGCGCCAGCAGCTTGGTAGGGAATCAGCCCCAGCATTTT
NA	TRBV5-6	TRBJ2-7	NA	CASSLNYYYEQYF	TGTGCCAGCAGCTTGAACTACTACTACGAGCAGTACTTC
TRBD1	TRBV19	TRBJ1-5	NA	CASRPGTGGLSNQPQHF	TGTGCCAGCCGACCCGGGACAGGGGGCCTGAGCAATCAGCCCCAGCATTTT
NA	TRBV9	TRBJ2-2	NA	CASSERGELNTGELFF	TGTGCCAGCAGCGAGAGGGGAGAACTGAACACCGGGGAGCTGTTTTTT
NA	TRBV10-1	TRBJ2-2	NA	CASSLSYGVTGELFF	TGCGCCAGCAGTCTAAGTTACGGGGTCACCGGGGAGCTGTTTTTT
NA	TRBV5-4	TRBJ2-3	NA	CASSPFLELSTDTQYF	TGTGCCAGCAGCCCCTTCCTAGAATTAAGCACAGATACGCAGTATTTT
NA	TRBV7-9	TRBJ2-1	NA	CASSRWGYNEQFF	TGTGCCAGCAGCCGCTGGGGGTACAATGAGCAGTTCTTC
NA	TRBV2	TRBJ1-5	few	CASSPIPGSNQPQHF	TGTGCCAGCAGCCCCATACCGGGTAGCAATCAGCCCCAGCATTTT
NA	TRBV6-5	TRBJ1-5	NA	CASQGDNQPQHF	TGTGCCAGTCAGGGCGACAATCAGCCCCAGCATTTT
NA	TRBV11-2	TRBJ2-1	NA	CASSSMLSSYNEQFF	TGTGCCAGCAGCTCCATGCTAAGCTCCTACAATGAGCAGTTCTTC
TRBD1	TRBV4-1	TRBJ2-1	NA	CASSQEGGQGLYEQFF	TGCGCCAGCAGCCAAGAGGGAGGACAGGGTCTCTATGAGCAGTTCTTC
NA	TRBV5-1	TRBJ1-1	NA	CASSPGQRYTEAFF	TGCGCCAGCAGCCCCGGGCAAAGGTACACTGAAGCTTTCTTT
NA	TRBV5-1	TRBJ2-3	NA	CASSPLPPTDTQYF	TGCGCCAGCAGCCCCCTCCCCCCCACAGATACGCAGTATTTT
NA	TRBV28	TRBJ2-7	NA	CASSLGGGDYEQYF	TGTGCCAGCAGTTTAGGCGGAGGGGACTACGAGCAGTACTTC
NA	TRBV29-1	TRBJ1-1	NA	CSANWVMNTEAFF	TGCAGCGCTAACTGGGTCATGAACACTGAAGCTTTCTTT
NA	TRBV6-5	TRBJ2-7	NA	CASSYRDIDYEQYF	TGTGCCAGCAGCTACAGGGACATCGACTACGAGCAGTACTTC
TRBD2	TRBV7-9	TRBJ2-3	NA	CASSWTSGGDTQYF	TGTGCCAGCAGCTGGACTAGCGGTGGAGATACGCAGTATTTT
TRBD1	TRBV11-2	TRBJ2-7	once	CASSLFGQVTSYEQYF	TGTGCCAGCAGCTTATTCGGACAGGTTACCTCCTACGAGCAGTACTTC
NA	TRBV29-1	TRBJ1-1	few	CSGRGPTNTEAFF	TGCAGCGGTCGGGGGCCTACGAACACTGAAGCTTTCTTT
NA	TRBV18	TRBJ2-2	few	CASSPFAGPGELFF	TGTGCCAGCTCACCCTTCGCGGGGCCCGGGGAGCTGTTTTTT
NA	TRBV15	TRBJ2-2	NA	CATSRDPSGELFF	TGTGCCACCAGCAGAGATCCGTCCGGGGAGCTGTTTTTT
TRBD1	TRBV30	TRBJ2-6	NA	CAWSRRWMGQGQSGANVLTF	TGTGCCTGGAGTCGGCGGTGGATGGGACAGGGACAATCTGGGGCCAACGTCCTGACTTTC
TRBD2	TRBV11-2	TRBJ2-3	NA	CASSLVSSSGRAKGDTQYF	TGTGCCAGCAGCTTAGTTTCGTCTAGCGGGAGGGCCAAGGGAGATACGCAGTATTTT
TRBD2	TRBV6-5	TRBJ2-7	NA	CASSYSLAGVFEQYF	TGTGCCAGCAGTTACTCGCTAGCGGGAGTGTTCGAGCAGTACTTC
NA	TRBV20-1	TRBJ2-7	NA	CSAFYAREQYF	TGCAGTGCTTTCTATGCGCGGGAGCAGTACTTC
NA	TRBV7-9	TRBJ2-7	NA	CASSHEGEQYF	TGTGCCAGCAGCCATGAGGGCGAGCAGTACTTC
NA	TRBV28	TRBJ1-4	NA	CASSASTNEKLFF	TGTGCCAGCAGTGCCTCAACTAATGAAAAACTGTTTTTT
TRBD1	TRBV5-1	TRBJ1-1	NA	CASNEGGEGTEAFF	TGCGCCAGCAACGAAGGGGGCGAGGGCACTGAAGCTTTCTTT
TRBD1	TRBV10-3	TRBJ1-5	NA	CAISAGQGPNQPQHF	TGTGCCATCAGTGCGGGACAGGGACCTAATCAGCCCCAGCATTTT
NA	TRBV28	TRBJ2-7	once	CASRSTGGGPYF	TGTGCCAGCAGATCCACCGGGGGTGGTCCATACTTC
TRBD2	TRBV9	TRBJ2-1	NA	CASSVARAGGGYNEQFF	TGTGCCAGCAGCGTAGCTAGGGCGGGAGGGGGCTACAATGAGCAGTTCTTC
TRBD1	TRBV5-1	TRBJ1-1	NA	CASSLGQGYTEAFF	TGCGCCAGCAGCTTGGGACAGGGGTACACTGAAGCTTTCTTT
TRBD1	TRBV5-1	TRBJ1-3	once	CASSAGQPSSGNTIYF	TGCGCCAGCAGCGCGGGACAGCCAAGCTCTGGAAACACCATATATTTT